This T cell receptor (beta chain) was captured by sequencing in a study of OX40 agonist ivuxolimab in advanced cancers. Overall study: In this trial design, patients received ivuxolimab intravenously at 0.01 to 10 mg/kg every 2 weeks. Prior anti-PD-1, anti-PD-L1 or anti-CTLA-4 therapy was allowed; less than 45% had some.

This clone has a handful of counts. Per the germline V gene, CDR1 is SGHDN and CDR2 is FVKESK. CDR3 length: 15 amino acids. V was clipped by 4 bases and J by 0 bases, with 12 bases between them. Clones were sequenced by immunoSEQ multiplex PCR, and TCRdb holds only the in-frame ones, with some missing. The data contain 35,000 to 45,000 clones, about 86% of them singletons. Autoimmune disease history or systemic immunosuppression was exclusionary. V is TRBV14 and J is TRBJ1-1, with D hard to call. The receptor was isolated from an adult with an advanced solid tumor such as melanoma, head and neck, liver or kidney cancer. The specimen was CD4+ or CD8+ T cells sorted from blood, collected in a trial of the OX40 agonist ivuxolimab. CDR3 sequence reads: CASSLKVGMNTEAFF. In DNA, the CDR3 is TGTGCCAGCAGCCTAAAAGTCGGCATGAACACTGAAGCTTTCTTT.